This T cell receptor beta chain was observed in a study of blood T cells in healthy people across ages (dated by TCRdb to between 2015 and 2016). Background for the entire study: Template switching captured roughly one uniquely barcoded TCR beta cDNA molecule per two T cells in model experiments. Age-related changes in TCR beta repertoire diversity were measured in the study by deep sequencing normalized with unique cDNA molecular identifiers. The donors were divided into four age groups: young (average roughly 15 years), middle-aged (about 39), aged (approximately 62) and long-lived (around 87). To avoid experimental bias, donors of different ages were randomly spread across the sequencing lanes. For two donors (one aged 18 to 30 and one aged 80 or older), the study analyzed two additional independent replicas of 1 million unique cDNA reads from the same blood draw.

Clipping removes 5 bases from V and 6 bases from J, with 7 as the unmatched junction base count. Its CDR3 holds 14 amino acids, cysteine through phenylalanine. Left in the record is the CDR3 DNA by itself, 42 bases read in frame from the first base. CDR1 and CDR2 were assigned from the germline V gene (reference sequence) as SEHNR and FQNEAQ. What the work shows at the level of the full study, not this receptor alone: Estimates of total diversity from one million sequenced T cells were regarded as lower bounds and underestimates. Observed TCR beta diversity per million T cells fell roughly linearly with age, and a significant reduction was already apparent by age around 40. Because the CMV infection status of the donors was unknown, age-related changes in expanded clonotypes may potentially have been confounded. The long-lived group showed more naive CD4+ T cells, fewer expanded clones and increased TCR diversity than the aged group, suggesting age selection. Since profiling was done on bulk unsorted PBMCs, naive and antigen-experienced compartments could not be conclusively compared. A strong correlation was found between observed TCR beta diversity and the percentage of naive T cells measured by flow cytometry.

The 39 donors, aged about 6 to 95 years, were systemically healthy Caucasian individuals from Russia. Ten milliliters of peripheral blood were collected from each donor into EDTA-treated Vacutainer tubes. Ficoll-Paque density-gradient centrifugation was used to isolate PBMCs, with at least 7 million per sample. Total RNA, at least 6 micrograms per sample, was extracted from PBMCs with Trizol reagent. For every donor, an aliquot of PBMCs went through flow cytometry to measure the percentages of naive CD45RAhigh/CD27high T cells. The library was built by means of 5' RACE. Sequenced on an Illumina HiSeq 2500. The second PCR ran for roughly 6 to 11 cycles and used a J-beta primer mix along with a sample-barcoded 5' primer. Each TCR beta cDNA molecule received a unique molecular identifier from a template-switch 5' adaptor carrying 12 random nucleotides. Each sample yielded at least 2.5 million CDR3-containing paired-end reads. All of the RNA was converted into first-strand cDNA using the Mint cDNA synthesis kit, with a TRBC-specific oligonucleotide serving as the primer. Following uracil-DNA glycosylase treatment, a first 18-cycle PCR with universal primers M1SS and BC2_uni_R was performed on all cDNA. The source study handled its data this way. For normalization, 1 million high-quality reads were randomly selected from each sample, with every read carrying a distinct molecular identifier. Instead of being binned into consensus sequences, reads with shared molecular identifiers were discarded. MiTCR, set to a Q25 quality threshold and the strictest error-elimination algorithm, was used for CDR3 identification, clonotype clustering and error correction. A nonparametric unseen species model with Euler transformation was used to estimate lower-bound total TCR beta diversity. The raw public data were reprocessed by TCRdb itself: fastp quality trimming at Q25, MiXCR clonotype calling, in-frame beta chains only. CDR3 protein sequences are deduplicated, and each keeps its most common genes and DNA. The V and J calls shown here were made by TCRdb, not taken from the authors' results. This sample is represented by about 1.4 million distinct CDR3 sequences; 55% to 75% of them were singletons. The leading ten clones occupy about 6.7% of the sample.

With respect to this clonotype: Its antigen has not been determined. Nothing much larger sits one base from this clone, and base qualities are not available.

This TCR was sampled from a man younger than 35 in good health. The chain is made from TRBV7-9 and TRBJ1-2, with 9 central nucleotides matching TRBD1. The source material was blood. The DNA sequence is as follows: TGTGCCAGCAGCCTGGGACAGGGACGGGATGGCTACACCTTC. Its protein reads: CASSLGQGRDGYTF.